Each of the 2 T cell receptor beta chains below was sequenced from the same sample in a study of CD8 T cells in ankylosing spondylitis. TCRdb passed the 5' RACE reads through MiXCR, listing each CDR3 protein once. The data show some 92,000 distinct CDR3 sequences, around 30% seen once. Sequencing input: blood, either unsorted or a sorted T cell fraction (not recorded which). The receptors stem from a male donor with ankylosing spondylitis or in good health (not recorded which).

This clonotype was counted a few times. The V call is TRBV5-5, the J call TRBJ2-1; the match to TRBD2 covers 8 bases. V dropped 2 bases and J dropped 4; count of bases not matched to a gene: 5. In germline, CDR1 is SGHKS, CDR2 YYEKEE (reference sequence). There are 15 residues in the CDR3. This CDR3 reads CASSFYQRGYNEQFF. CDR3 nucleotides: TGTGCCAGCAGCTTTTACCAGCGGGGGTACAATGAGCAGTTCTTC.

This sequence joins TRBV10-3 and TRBJ2-1; D gene uncertain. The CDR3 loop spans 13 amino acids. The germline gives CDR1 ENHRY, CDR2 SYGVKD. V lost 6 bases and J lost 5, with 11 bases in between. This CDR3 is CAISVVWDNEQFF. The CDR3 DNA reads as TGTGCCATCAGCGTGGTGTGGGACAATGAGCAGTTCTTC.